The entry below describes one T cell receptor beta chain. It lacks a known antigen. Base qualities are not provided; no much larger clone lies one nucleotide away. The germline V gene (reference sequence) gives CDR1 as SGHNT and CDR2 as YYREEE. The CDR3 measures 16 amino acids from cysteine to phenylalanine. Only the CDR3 part of the read is kept: 48 bases, read in frame from the first base. A distance of 19 bases separates the germline ends of V and J, which lose 3 bases and 7 bases respectively. In the prospective study, participants were roughly 18 to 90 years old, resided in about two dozen geographic areas of the United States, and were enrolled through a virtual design. Cohort assignment in the prospective study relied on participant-reported clinical history from a screening survey and a study questionnaire. Mobile phlebotomists in the prospective study collected whole blood, serum and a nasopharyngeal or oropharyngeal swab from every participant. Participants in the prospective study had the option to provide additional blood draws and questionnaires over a roughly 2-month period. Blood samples from the prospective study were shipped frozen or at room temperature prior to DNA extraction.

TCRbeta CDR3 regions were amplified from genomic DNA by means of the immunoSEQ Assay, a bias-controlled multiplex PCR. The original pipeline was this. Within the assay, amplification of reference gene primers was used to estimate how many nucleated cells each sample contained. Sequence reads were collapsed and filtered to measure the absolute abundance of every unique TCRbeta CDR3 rearrangement. For each sample, productive Simpson clonality was calculated as the square root of Simpson's diversity index across productive rearrangements. TCRdb obtained this table from immuneACCESS and retained in-frame rearrangements with V and J assigned. These tables miss some clones; where compared with another copy, unresolved V genes account for less than half of the shortfall, and the remainder is unexplained. The V and J calls and clone size come from that table; D and trimming were worked out from the DNA. Across this sample there are about 200,000 clones, with about 82% seen only once. Around 5.7% of the sample goes to the ten largest clones.

The entry originates in a study of blood T cell repertoires in COVID-19 (TCRdb year 2020). About the investigation overall: Samples covering the acute and convalescent phases of COVID-19 were provided by collaborators in the United States, Italy and Spain. The material from the prospective study consisted of cDNA or gDNA derived from T cells, B-cell-depleted T cells, or PBMCs. The dataset comprised deeply sampled blood TCRbeta repertoires from subjects exposed to, actively infected with, or recovered from COVID-19. A freely available public database, intended as a resource for researchers studying the immune response to SARS-CoV-2, is where the repertoires were released. Samples were obtained from the ongoing ImmuneRACE study (first 160 participants) and from some 1,300 subjects provided by 6 global collaborators. A de-identified subject ID, COVID-19 status, age in years and sex were almost always included in the sample metadata. Where available, HLA class I and class II types were obtained from metadata supplied by the sample provider rather than from assay-based typing.

Findings and caveats that apply to the study as a whole: How much clinical and demographic metadata was included differed by source and by participant, and the metadata was provided uncurated.

What was sequenced was PBMCs or T cells enriched from blood (not recorded which). The TCR originated in a man in his forties with acute COVID-19. The chain links TRBV5-4 with TRBJ2-2; a weak D assignment points to TRBD1 (5 bases agree). The nucleotide sequence reads TGTGCCAGCAGCTACGATGCCGGACAAGGCAGCGGGGAGCTGTTTTTT. Its protein reads: CASSYDAGQGSGELFF.